The present TCR beta chain was sequenced within a study of persistence of HIV-infected CD4 T cells. Cells were stimulated nonspecifically with anti-CD3/anti-CD28 magnetic beads. Sorting selected CD4+ T cells upregulating both CD40 ligand and CD69. Suppressive ART was started during chronic HIV-1 infection in these adults. PBMCs were depleted of CD8+ T cells before stimulation. In germline, CDR1 is MGHRA, CDR2 YSYEKL. The J segment lost 5 bases and the V segment lost 1 base, leaving 8 bases of the junction unmatched. The CDR3 contains 17 residues. The study's findings and limits: Proviral oligoclonality tracked with TCR oligoclonality within the same sorted cells. Compared with CD3/CD28-stimulated cells, CMV- and Gag-responding cells showed lower TCRbeta richness.

This was the immunoSEQ version 4 assay in survey mode. Assay used: immunoSEQ multiplex PCR; TCRdb lists only in-frame clones, some missing. The profile shows roughly 45,000 clones, approximately 88% of them singletons. This clone was observed a few times. The antigen remains unidentified. This rearrangement joins TRBV4-1 to TRBJ2-7, with TRBD2 identical over 13 bases. This sample comprised CD4+ T cells sorted from PBMCs after 18-hour stimulation, obtained from a patient who received antiretroviral therapy. The origin of this receptor is an adult man with HIV who was CMV-seropositive. As DNA, the CDR3 is TGCGCCAGCAGCCAAGGGGGTGGGACTAGCGGGGTCCACGAGCAGTACTTC. Translating gives CASSQGGGTSGVHEQYF.